The sequence of this T cell receptor beta chain was determined in a study of post-analysis software for immune sequencing data. Points from the study as a whole: In patients, a few TRBV segments were more frequent than in controls, with TRBV5-6, TRBV5-1 and TRBV20-1 among them. Strong same-batch co-clustering of samples appeared with F measure clustering.

This clonotype has a handful of counts. What it binds is unknown. Included in the TCR beta cDNA libraries were unique molecular identifiers. TCRdb processed the PCR reads anew with MiXCR; each CDR3 protein has one entry. The sample has around 400,000 distinct CDR3 sequences, approximately 42% seen once; the top ten hold 6% to 9%. The germline CDR1 and CDR2 sequences are MNHEY and SVGAGI. The CDR3 sequence is 16 residues long. Deletions cut 0 bases from V and 4 bases from J, with 16 bases between. Sequences were obtained from blood. The chain uses TRBV6-5 and TRBJ2-7; D is unclear. The origin of this receptor is a girl aged 2 to 9 with multiple sclerosis. The CDR3 region is CASSYSEGPPPYEQYF. The CDR3 DNA follows: TGTGCCAGCAGTTACTCTGAAGGCCCTCCCCCGTACGAGCAGTACTTC.